One and the same sample provided the 17 T cell receptor beta chains below, sequenced in a study of CXCR3-negative and CXCR3-positive naive CD8 T cells. UMI-labeled TRB cDNA libraries were prepared by 5' RACE. TCRdb processed the 5' RACE reads again and assigns one entry to each CDR3 protein, with no DNA. The sample totals around 160,000 distinct CDR3 sequences. Study conclusions and caveats: Greater hydrophobicity was found in TRB CDR3s of CXCR3-positive naive cells than of CXCR3-negative naive cells.

Their recognized antigens are unknown. Sequences were obtained from naive CXCR3+ CD8+ T cells from blood. Regarding subset: CD45RO-CCR7+CD27+CD95- naive CD8+ T cells expressing CXCR3 (TNR3+). Receptors were obtained from a human donor in good health. Some clones in this sample may be carry-over from other donors' samples.

The CDR3 is CAIQWQGGDEQFF. The chain carries TRBV5-6 and TRBJ2-1; TCRdb names TRBD1, which stays unverified in the absence of DNA. The CDR3 is 13 residues long. Per the germline V gene, CDR1 is SGHDT and CDR2 is YYEEEE.

V gene TRBV7-8 combines with J gene TRBJ2-1. Germline V gene data show CDR1 as SGHVS and CDR2 as FQNEAQ. The CDR3 runs 13 residues. CDR3 sequence reads: CASSLARNNEQFF.

The chain uses TRBV29-1 and TRBJ2-1; TCRdb picks TRBD1, but there is no DNA to check that call. The length of the CDR3 is 15 residues. The germline gives CDR1 SQVTM, CDR2 ANQGSEA. The CDR3 sequence is CSAASGDKYYNEQFF.

CDR3 in amino acids: CASSSTGTPYEQYF. The chain employs TRBV12-3 or TRBV12-4 and TRBJ2-7; checking the TCRdb D call of TRBD1 is not possible without DNA. This CDR3 is built from 14 residues.

The chain combines TRBV19 with TRBJ2-1; TCRdb reports TRBD2, a call that lacks DNA to check it against. The germline V gene encodes CDR1 LNHDA and CDR2 SQIVND (reference sequence). CDR3 size: 17 residues. The CDR3 spells CASSMFAGFDSYNEQFF.

The chain employs TRBV7-9 and TRBJ2-5; as DNA is missing, the TRBD2 call by TCRdb cannot be tested. Germline CDR1 is SEHNR and CDR2 is FQNEAQ (reference sequence). The CDR3 length is 16 residues. The CDR3 spells CASSLATGRAGETQYF.

The rearrangement joins TRBV7-9 to TRBJ2-1; TCRdb's assignment of TRBD2 cannot be checked, as there is no DNA. The CDR3 length is 13 residues. Looked up from germline, CDR1 is SEHNR and CDR2 is FQNEAQ (reference sequence). CDR3 in amino acids: CASRTKAGPEQFF.

J is TRBJ2-4 and V is TRBV29-1; TCRdb's assignment of TRBD1 cannot be checked, as there is no DNA. CDR3 length: 14 residues. CDR1 is SQVTM and CDR2 is ANQGSEA in the germline V gene. Here the CDR3 reads CSVEQGGAKNIQYF.

This chain links TRBV6-6 with TRBJ2-6; the TCRdb call, TRBD1, lacks DNA for checking. The CDR3 is made up of 16 amino acids. Germline values: CDR1 MNHNY, CDR2 SVGAGI (reference sequence). CDR3 region: CASSSQGASGANVLTF.

J is TRBJ2-1 and V is TRBV28; TCRdb outputs TRBD2, but without DNA this stays unchecked. From germline, CDR1 is MDHEN and CDR2 SYDVKM. The CDR3 sequence is 16 residues long. CDR3 loop: CASSLSGGASYNEQFF.

The chain joins TRBV29-1 to TRBJ2-7. From germline, CDR1 is SQVTM and CDR2 ANQGSEA. The CDR3 is 14 residues long. CDR3: CSVILRKSSYEQYF.

The chain joins TRBV28 to TRBJ2-1; TCRdb calls TRBD2, which cannot be checked without DNA. This CDR3 region has 15 residues. Germline V CDR1 and CDR2: MDHEN, SYDVKM. This chain's CDR3 is CASSLMREGRNEQFF.

This chain joins TRBV19 and TRBJ2-3; TCRdb indicates TRBD1, and absent DNA this call remains unverified. Germline V CDR1 and CDR2: LNHDA, SQIVND (reference sequence). This CDR3 spans 16 amino acids. CDR3 protein: CASKLGRGSFTDTQYF.

The chain is built from TRBV4-2 and TRBJ2-1; the TCRdb D gene call, TRBD1, has no DNA to confirm it. Germline values: CDR1 LGHNA, CDR2 YNFKEQ. CDR3 length equals 11 residues. This CDR3 reads CASGAYNEQFF.

The genes are TRBV27 and TRBJ1-5. Germline CDR1 and CDR2: MNHEY and SMNVEV (reference sequence). CDR3 length: 16 residues. The CDR3 region is CASSLRAGLSNQPQHF.

CDR3 residues: CASSQSGTGVFTDTQYF. The rearrangement joins TRBV23-1 to TRBJ2-3; TCRdb outputs TRBD1, but without DNA this stays unchecked. TRBV23-1 is classed as an ORF, of uncertain function. The CDR3 has 17 amino acids.

CDR3 in amino acids: CASRLPGLAGVMNEQFF. V and J are TRBV28 and TRBJ2-1; TCRdb names TRBD2, which stays unverified in the absence of DNA. The length of the CDR3 is 17 residues. The germline V gene has CDR1 MDHEN and CDR2 SYDVKM.